This is a list of T cell receptor beta chains from one sample in a study of blood T cell repertoires in COVID-19. Generated by immunoSEQ multiplex PCR, the TCRdb table keeps only in-frame clones and is missing some. The sample contains 250,000 to 300,000 clones, approximately 91% of which appear only once. The sequenced sample consisted of PBMCs or T cells enriched from blood (not recorded which). The receptors stem from a woman in her forties with acute COVID-19. The CDR3 runs from the conserved cysteine through the conserved F or W. The D gene is left open where the match is weak. A row's size may be missing; if present it is once, few, many or a size class.

V	D	size	J	DNA	CDR3
TRBV24-1	TRBD2	NA	TRBJ2-1	TGTGCCACCAGTGACCCTGGGGCTAGCGGGAGGGCCGGCTACAATGAGCAGTTCTTC	CATSDPGASGRAGYNEQFF
TRBV19	NA	few	TRBJ1-5	TGTGCCAGTAGTATTGCCCACGTACAGAGCAATCAGCCCCAGCATTTT	CASSIAHVQSNQPQHF
TRBV30	TRBD2	NA	TRBJ2-1	TGTGCCTGGATTAGCGGGAGGGCGCGCTCCAATGAGCAGTTCTTC	CAWISGRARSNEQFF
TRBV15	TRBD1	NA	TRBJ2-5	TGTGCCACCAGCCCCAGACAGGGGGCAGAGACCCAGTACTTC	CATSPRQGAETQYF
TRBV18	NA	NA	TRBJ2-1	TGTGCCAGCTCACCACAAGGGACTGACAATGAGCAGTTCTTC	CASSPQGTDNEQFF
TRBV2	NA	NA	TRBJ1-4	TGTGCCAGCAGTGGGCCCATGTCTAATGAAAAACTGTTTTTT	CASSGPMSNEKLFF
TRBV5-6	TRBD2	NA	TRBJ2-7	TGTGCCAGCAGCTCGGGAAACGGACTAGCGGCCGAGCAGTACTTC	CASSSGNGLAAEQYF
TRBV14	NA	NA	TRBJ2-4	TGTGCCAGCAGCCAAGCTAGAGACCTAAACATTCAGTACTTC	CASSQARDLNIQYF
TRBV7-9	NA	NA	TRBJ2-5	TGTGCCAGCAGCTTAGGCACAGTTCCCCAAGAGACCCAGTACTTC	CASSLGTVPQETQYF
TRBV29-1	NA	NA	TRBJ2-3	TGCAGCGTGGAGACTCCTTCCACAGATACGCAGTATTTT	CSVETPSTDTQYF
TRBV27	TRBD1	NA	TRBJ1-3	TGTGCCAGCAGTTCGACAGGGTCTGGAAACACCATATATTTT	CASSSTGSGNTIYF
TRBV7-9	NA	NA	TRBJ2-4	TGTGCCAGCAGCTTAGAAAAGGTAGGGGCAGCCAAAAACATTCAGTACTTC	CASSLEKVGAAKNIQYF
TRBV14	NA	NA	TRBJ1-2	TGTGCCAGCAGCCAATCCGGGAATGACTATGGCTACACCTTC	CASSQSGNDYGYTF
TRBV28	TRBD2	few	TRBJ2-5	TGTGCCAGCAGCCCAACTCCGACTAGCAAAGAGACCCAGTACTTC	CASSPTPTSKETQYF
TRBV5-6	TRBD1	NA	TRBJ1-6	TGTGCCAGCAGCCCCGGGACAGGGGCTTATTATTCACCCCTCCACTTT	CASSPGTGAYYSPLHF
TRBV6-1	NA	NA	TRBJ1-1	TGTGCCAGCAGTGAAGCTGGGACAACCACTGAAGCTTTCTTT	CASSEAGTTTEAFF
TRBV5-1	TRBD2	NA	TRBJ2-3	TGCGCCAGCAGCTCGACTAGCGGGGGAACCCTAGGGGTCACAGATACGCAGTATTTT	CASSSTSGGTLGVTDTQYF
TRBV5-4	TRBD1	few	TRBJ1-6	TGTGCCAGCAGCTTGGGACAGGGTGTTGATTCACCCCTCCACTTT	CASSLGQGVDSPLHF
TRBV2	TRBD2	NA	TRBJ2-5	TGTGCCAGCAGTGCCGGGCGGGAGTGGCGGGAGACCCAGTACTTC	CASSAGREWRETQYF
TRBV30	NA	NA	TRBJ2-7	TGTGCCTGGAGTGTAAAAGGGGGGGCCTACGAGCAGTACTTC	CAWSVKGGAYEQYF
TRBV7-9	TRBD1	once	TRBJ1-2	TGTGCCAGCCCGGGGACAGGGGGTATCGGCTACACCTTC	CASPGTGGIGYTF
TRBV5-8	TRBD1	NA	TRBJ2-5	TGTGCCAGCAGCTTGGGGGACAGGGTTTTGTCAGAGACCCAGTACTTC	CASSLGDRVLSETQYF
TRBV5-1	TRBD2	NA	TRBJ2-5	TGCGCCAGCAGCTTTGGACTAGCGGGAGTCGTACAAGAGACCCAGTACTTC	CASSFGLAGVVQETQYF
TRBV29-1	TRBD1	NA	TRBJ2-7	TGCAGCGTAGCGACAGGGCCAACCTACGAGCAGTACTTC	CSVATGPTYEQYF
TRBV7-3	TRBD2	NA	TRBJ2-1	TGTGCCAGCAGCGTGACTAGCGGGAGTCCATTCTACAATGAGCAGTTCTTC	CASSVTSGSPFYNEQFF
TRBV5-4	TRBD1	NA	TRBJ1-2	TGTGCCAGCAGCGGGACAGCACCCTATGGCTACACCTTC	CASSGTAPYGYTF
TRBV5-1	NA	few	TRBJ1-6	TGCGCCAGCAGCTTGGACGGTGTAAATTCACCCCTCCACTTT	CASSLDGVNSPLHF
TRBV4-1	NA	few	TRBJ1-2	TGCGCCAGCAGCCAAGTCACGGGGGAGCGGCTTAACTATGGCTACACCTTC	CASSQVTGERLNYGYTF
TRBV6-5	NA	NA	TRBJ1-1	TGTGCCAGCAGCTCCGACACCCTAAGGACTGAAGCTTTCTTT	CASSSDTLRTEAFF
TRBV7-3	NA	NA	TRBJ1-6	TGTGCCAGCAGCTCCTCCAACATATCTCCCCTCCACTTT	CASSSSNISPLHF
TRBV2	NA	few	TRBJ1-4	TGTGCCAGCAGTGGAGGGGAGGGGGAAAAACTGTTTTTT	CASSGGEGEKLFF
TRBV18	NA	few	TRBJ2-3	TGTGCCAGCTCAGTGGCCACAGATACGCAGTATTTT	CASSVATDTQYF
TRBV24-1	NA	NA	TRBJ1-5	TGTGCCACCAGCTCCGGGGGGGGCAACCTGGATCAGCCCCAGCATTTT	CATSSGGGNLDQPQHF
TRBV6-6	TRBD1	NA	TRBJ1-1	TGTGCCAGCAGTCCTGGGGGACAGGGGATGAACACTGAAGCTTTCTTT	CASSPGGQGMNTEAFF
TRBV4-2	NA	NA	TRBJ1-4	TGTGCCAGCAGCCAAGATTTTGCGAATGAAAAACTGTTTTTT	CASSQDFANEKLFF